The present T cell receptor (beta chain) was sequenced within a study of beta chain features in type 1 diabetes. At the level of the study: Cell yields, gender and age were similar in healthy donors and patients.

This clone was counted ten times or more. Its antigen is not identified. V dropped 2 bases and J dropped 7; count of bases not matched to a gene: 9. CDR3 length equals 16 residues. The germline CDR1 and CDR2 sequences are SEHNR and FQNEAQ (reference sequence). Reverse transcription of all isolated RNA meant that expressed TCRB transcripts were sequenced. Naive, central memory and regulatory T cell samples produced a mean of about 3.4 million reads. Assay: immunoSEQ multiplex PCR; the TCRdb copy retains only in-frame clones and omits some. Among 130,000 to 150,000 clones listed, 6.5% to 8.5% were seen once. Study-wide points: Type 1 diabetes patients had VDJ junctions that carried fewer insertions and more deletions. Type 1 diabetes patients had moderately but significantly shorter TCRB CDR3s in all four CD4+ subsets.

The origin of this receptor is a woman between 25 and 40 years old in good health. The rearrangement uses TRBV7-9 and TRBJ2-1; 9 bases are shared with TRBD1. Sequenced input: central memory CD4+ T cells from blood. The CDR3 nucleotides read TGTGCCAGCAGCTTATCTGGGACAGGGAAGGGGAATGAGCAGTTCTTC. Protein sequence: CASSLSGTGKGNEQFF.